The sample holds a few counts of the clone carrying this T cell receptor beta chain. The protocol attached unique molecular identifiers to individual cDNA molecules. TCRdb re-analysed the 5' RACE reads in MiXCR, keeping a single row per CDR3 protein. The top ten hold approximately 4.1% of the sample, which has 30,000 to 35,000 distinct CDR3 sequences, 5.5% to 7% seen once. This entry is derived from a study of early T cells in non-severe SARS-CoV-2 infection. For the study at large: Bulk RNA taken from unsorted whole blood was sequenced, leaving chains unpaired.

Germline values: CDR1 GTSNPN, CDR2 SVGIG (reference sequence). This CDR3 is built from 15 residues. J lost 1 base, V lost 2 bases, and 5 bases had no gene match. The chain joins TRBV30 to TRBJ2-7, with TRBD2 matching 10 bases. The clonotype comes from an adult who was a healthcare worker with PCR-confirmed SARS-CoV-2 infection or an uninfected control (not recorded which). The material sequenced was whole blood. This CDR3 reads CAWSSSGSASYEQYF. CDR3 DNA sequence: TGTGCCTGGAGTTCTAGCGGGAGTGCTTCCTACGAGCAGTACTTC.